A selection of T cell receptor beta chains follows, all from one sample in a study of T-cell reconstitution after alpha-beta-depleted transplantation in children. Each CDR3 protein is one row after TCRdb ran MiXCR on the PCR reads. Of about 490,000 distinct CDR3 sequences listed, roughly a tenth are singletons. The specimen was PBMCs, collected before TCRalphabeta/CD19-depleted stem cell transplant. These receptors all come from a child aged 2-15 years with inherited bone marrow failure, due to receive a stem cell transplant. Both conserved end residues are part of each CDR3. D genes are given only for firm matches. Clone size, where shown, is once, few, many, or a class for clones that have expanded.

v_call: TRBV24-1
clone_size: few
j_call: TRBJ2-2
d_call: TRBD1
cdr3_aa: CATSDAGTGYTGELFF
cdr3_nt: TGTGCCACCAGTGATGCCGGGACAGGGTACACCGGGGAGCTGTTTTTT

v_call: TRBV4-1
clone_size: few
j_call: TRBJ2-7
d_call: TRBD1
cdr3_aa: CASSRFPGQASYEQYF
cdr3_nt: TGCGCCAGCAGCCGATTCCCGGGACAGGCCTCCTACGAGCAGTACTTC

v_call: TRBV27
clone_size: many
j_call: TRBJ2-5
d_call: -
cdr3_aa: CASSGRPNPQETQYF
cdr3_nt: TGTGCCAGCAGTGGCAGGCCGAACCCACAAGAGACCCAGTACTTC

v_call: TRBV7-9
clone_size: many
j_call: TRBJ2-3
d_call: TRBD2
cdr3_aa: CASSPSSLAVDTQYF
cdr3_nt: TGTGCCAGCAGCCCCTCGTCCCTAGCGGTGGATACGCAGTATTTT

v_call: TRBV30
clone_size: -
j_call: TRBJ2-1
d_call: -
cdr3_aa: CAWSVLVAVEYNAQFF
cdr3_nt: TGTGCCTGGAGTGTTTTAGTGGCGGTAGAGTACAATGCGCAGTTCTTC

v_call: TRBV6-2/TRBV6-3
clone_size: many
j_call: TRBJ2-1
d_call: -
cdr3_aa: CASERGGRNEQFF
cdr3_nt: TGTGCCAGCGAAAGGGGGGGTAGGAATGAGCAGTTCTTC

v_call: TRBV12-3/TRBV12-4
clone_size: -
j_call: TRBJ2-1
d_call: -
cdr3_aa: CASSFIRGHPTRDEQFF
cdr3_nt: TGTGCCAGCAGTTTTATAAGAGGCCATCCCACTAGGGATGAGCAGTTCTTC

v_call: TRBV7-9
clone_size: many
j_call: TRBJ2-7
d_call: TRBD2
cdr3_aa: CASGPGGAEQYF
cdr3_nt: TGTGCCAGCGGCCCCGGGGGGGCCGAGCAGTACTTC

v_call: TRBV2
clone_size: many
j_call: TRBJ2-7
d_call: TRBD1
cdr3_aa: CASNVDRGDEQYF
cdr3_nt: TGTGCCAGCAACGTGGACAGGGGAGACGAGCAGTACTTC

v_call: TRBV4-1
clone_size: many
j_call: TRBJ1-6
d_call: -
cdr3_aa: CASSQVRDSPLHF
cdr3_nt: TGCGCCAGCAGCCAAGTTCGAGATTCACCCCTCCACTTT

v_call: TRBV18
clone_size: -
j_call: TRBJ1-5
d_call: -
cdr3_aa: CASSSSGYSNQPQHF
cdr3_nt: TGTGCCAGCTCATCTAGTGGATATAGCAATCAGCCCCAGCATTTT

v_call: TRBV3-1
clone_size: -
j_call: TRBJ2-6
d_call: -
cdr3_aa: CASSQDSVSGANVLTF
cdr3_nt: TGTGCCAGCAGCCAAGACTCGGTCTCTGGGGCCAACGTCCTGACTTTC

v_call: TRBV25-1
clone_size: many
j_call: TRBJ2-1
d_call: -
cdr3_aa: CASSEWRRYNEQFF
cdr3_nt: TGTGCCAGCAGTGAATGGCGGCGATACAATGAGCAGTTCTTC

v_call: TRBV20-1
clone_size: few
j_call: TRBJ2-7
d_call: TRBD2
cdr3_aa: CSARWASGFPYEQYF
cdr3_nt: TGCAGTGCTAGATGGGCTAGCGGGTTTCCCTACGAGCAGTACTTC

v_call: TRBV7-9
clone_size: many
j_call: TRBJ1-1
d_call: TRBD1
cdr3_aa: CASSPFTGGDTEAFF
cdr3_nt: TGTGCCAGCAGCCCCTTTACAGGGGGCGACACTGAAGCTTTCTTT

v_call: TRBV29-1
clone_size: many
j_call: TRBJ2-7
d_call: -
cdr3_aa: CSVEGLGESYEQYF
cdr3_nt: TGCAGCGTTGAAGGTTTAGGGGAGAGCTACGAGCAGTACTTC

v_call: TRBV10-3
clone_size: many
j_call: TRBJ2-7
d_call: -
cdr3_aa: CAISGTLDAYEQYF
cdr3_nt: TGTGCCATCAGCGGGACTTTAGACGCGTACGAGCAGTACTTC